These 21 T cell receptor beta chains came from one sample sequenced in a study of shared clonotypes between healthy human individuals. Data came from immunoSEQ multiplex PCR; TCRdb stores just in-frame clones and leaves some out. The repertoire consists of about 320,000 clones, with around 86% occurring once and the leading ten covering about 16%. The sequencing sample was made of memory CD8+ T cells sorted from blood. The subset is: CD45RO+ cells pooled with CCR7-negative TemRA cells. These TCRs come from a man aged 18 to 29 in good health.

The rearrangement uses TRBV19 and TRBJ2-7, with D uncertain. CDR3 length: 13 amino acids. From germline, CDR1 is LNHDA and CDR2 SQIVND (reference sequence). V was trimmed by 1 base and J by 4 bases, leaving 8 bases between them. The CDR3: CASSIGGEYEQYF. CDR3 sequence (DNA): TGTGCCAGTAGTATAGGAGGAGAATACGAGCAGTACTTC.

The sample holds a few counts of this clone. This chain links TRBV23-1 with TRBJ2-7; D is undetermined. TRBV23-1 is marked as an open reading frame, function uncertain. V was cut by 2 bases and J by 2 bases, with 13 bases left in between. This CDR3 region has 15 residues. CDR3 nucleotide sequence: TGCGCCAGCAGTCAAGGTGGGTGGCGCACCTACGAGCAGTACTTC. The encoded protein is CASSQGGWRTYEQYF.

V is TRBV5-1 and J is TRBJ2-7; D is undetermined. Trimming cost V 1 base and J 4 bases, with 18 bases left between them. This CDR3 has 16 residues. The germline V gene has CDR1 SGHRS and CDR2 YFSETQ. The CDR3 region is CASSLTAIKKEYEQYF. The CDR3 DNA sequence: TGCGCCAGCAGCTTGACAGCTATCAAAAAGGAGTACGAGCAGTACTTC.

This sequence joins TRBV30 and TRBJ2-7; no clear D gene. Trimming took 8 bases from V and 4 from J, leaving 18 bases between them. Germline V lookup: CDR1 GTSNPN, CDR2 SVGIG (reference sequence). The CDR3 runs to 13 residues. The CDR3 here is CALSVDLVYEQYF. The CDR3, as DNA: TGTGCCCTTTCCGTGGATCTTGTTTACGAGCAGTACTTC.

The chain combines TRBV11-2 with TRBJ2-1; D is ambiguous. The CDR3 length is 15 residues. V lost 0 bases and J lost 0, with 6 bases in between. Looked up from germline, CDR1 is SGHAT and CDR2 is FQNNGV. CDR3 nucleotides: TGTGCCAGCAGCTTAGATGGTTACTCCTACAATGAGCAGTTCTTC. It encodes CASSLDGYSYNEQFF.

The CDR3 coding sequence is TGTGCCAGCAGCTTCAGCGGGGACTACGAGCAGTACTTC. It codes for CASSFSGDYEQYF. The chain couples TRBV7-9 to TRBJ2-7; 7 bases align to TRBD2. The trim removed 3 bases at V and 3 bases at J, leaving 2 bases unmatched. This CDR3 contains 13 residues. From germline, CDR1 is SEHNR and CDR2 FQNEAQ (reference sequence).

V gene TRBV6-5 combines with J gene TRBJ2-5; the match to TRBD2 covers 8 bases. Looked up from germline, CDR1 is MNHEY and CDR2 is SVGAGI. V shed 4 bases, J shed 5 bases, and the junction held 6 bases outside the gene matches. CDR3 size: 14 residues. The CDR3 region has the DNA TGTGCCAGCAGTTTCGGACTAGCTCGGGAGACCCAGTACTTC. Its translation is CASSFGLARETQYF.

The rearrangement uses TRBV29-1 and TRBJ1-2, with D hard to call. Germline lookup yields CDR1 SQVTM and CDR2 ANQGSEA. This CDR3 is 13 amino acids long. Deletions cut 6 bases from V and 0 bases from J, with 11 bases between. This chain's CDR3 is CSVRFVPNYGYTF. CDR3 DNA sequence: TGCAGCGTGAGGTTTGTGCCTAACTATGGCTACACCTTC.

This clone was detected once. The chain employs TRBV10-3 and TRBJ2-3; D may be TRBD1 (5 bases). The CDR3 is made up of 18 amino acids. Germline values: CDR1 ENHRY, CDR2 SYGVKD. Trimming removed 6 bases from V and 0 bases from J, with 22 bases in between. This CDR3 reads CAIRTTSNTGKSTDTQYF. CDR3 nucleotides: TGTGCCATCAGAACTACCTCGAATACAGGCAAGAGCACAGATACGCAGTATTTT.

This clone was seen at least ten times. V gene TRBV5-4 combines with J gene TRBJ2-7; 10 nucleotides agree with TRBD2. The CDR3 contains 16 residues. Germline V gene sequence: CDR1 SGHNT, CDR2 YYREEE (reference sequence). V was pared by 0 bases and J by 3 bases, with 6 bases of the junction left unmatched. DNA of the CDR3: TGTGCCAGCAGCTTGGCCCCTAGCGGGAGTATCTACGAGCAGTACTTC. Its protein is CASSLAPSGSIYEQYF.

The J gene is TRBJ2-5, the V gene TRBV28, with a possible D match to TRBD1 (5 bases). Trimming removed 6 bases at V and 4 bases at J, with 15 bases between. Germline V gene lookup returns CDR1 MDHEN and CDR2 SYDVKM. There are 14 residues in the CDR3. DNA for the CDR3: TGTGCCAGCAGCTCCGTTTACAGGCTAGAGACCCAGTACTTC. Its protein product is CASSSVYRLETQYF.

The V call is TRBV11-2, the J call TRBJ2-7; 10 positions agree with TRBD2. Germline V gene sequence: CDR1 SGHAT, CDR2 FQNNGV. V dropped 5 bases and J dropped 0; count of bases not matched to a gene: 4. This CDR3 comprises 15 residues. CDR3 in amino acids: CASSHWTSGSYEQYF. The CDR3 coding sequence is TGTGCCAGCAGCCACTGGACTAGCGGCTCCTACGAGCAGTACTTC.

V usage is TRBV7-9 and J usage is TRBJ1-4; 7 nucleotides line up with TRBD1. Per the germline V gene, CDR1 is SEHNR and CDR2 is FQNEAQ (reference sequence). CDR3 length: 14 amino acids. The ends lost 4 bases at V and 6 bases at J; junction bases unmatched: 5. As DNA, the CDR3 is TGTGCCAGCAGCTCTAAAGGGGGCGATGAAAAACTGTTTTTT. The encoded protein is CASSSKGGDEKLFF.

The chain carries TRBV4-3 and TRBJ2-1; 7 bases match TRBD2. Germline-derived CDR1 and CDR2 are LGHNA and YSLEER. With 4 bases clipped from V and 2 bases from J, the junction kept 5 bases outside the gene matches. This CDR3 spans 15 amino acids. The CDR3 DNA sequence: TGCGCCAGCAGCCCCCGGGACTATACCTACAATGAGCAGTTCTTC. Its protein product is CASSPRDYTYNEQFF.

The chain has TRBV7-2 and TRBJ1-4, with D tentatively TRBD1 (6 bases). Germline V gene data show CDR1 as SGHTA and CDR2 as FQGNSA. There are 14 residues in the CDR3. Trimming removed 3 bases at V and 7 bases at J, with 12 bases between. The CDR3 DNA follows: TGTGCCAGCAGCTTCGGGGGCTTAAGTGAAAAACTGTTTTTT. Amino acids: CASSFGGLSEKLFF.

The rearrangement links TRBV9 to TRBJ2-1; 7 nucleotides agree with TRBD2. Germline lookup yields CDR1 SGDLS and CDR2 YYNGEE. The CDR3 is made up of 16 amino acids. V shed 3 bases, J shed 2 bases, and the junction held 8 bases outside the gene matches. The CDR3 region has the DNA TGTGCCAGCAGCGCGGAGGAGGGAGGGCCCTACAATGAGCAGTTCTTC. Translated, it gives CASSAEEGGPYNEQFF. The whole variable domain, remainder taken from reference TRBV9 and TRBJ2-1, is DSGVTQTPKHLITATGQRVTLRCSPRSGDLSVYWYQQSLDQGLQFLIQYYNGEERAKGNILERFSAQQFPDLHSELNLSSLELGDSALYFCASSAEEGGPYNEQFFGPGTRLTVL.

This chain links TRBV27 with TRBJ2-6; TRBD1 matches at 8 bases. CDR3 length: 15 amino acids. Per the germline V gene, CDR1 is MNHEY and CDR2 is SMNVEV (reference sequence). The ends lost 6 bases at V and 8 bases at J; junction bases unmatched: 9. The CDR3: CASRPRTGLTNVLTF. In DNA, the CDR3 is TGTGCCAGCAGACCCCGGACAGGGTTAACCAACGTCCTGACTTTC.

The chain couples TRBV6-1 to TRBJ1-6, with a weak D call TRBD1 (5 bases). Trimming cost V 6 bases and J 9 bases, with 18 bases left between them. Germline CDR1 is MNHNS and CDR2 is SASEGT. There are 15 residues in the CDR3. As DNA, the CDR3 is TGTGCCAGCAGAACAGACAGTGCCTTCGGTTCACCCCTCCACTTT. This encodes CASRTDSAFGSPLHF.

The CDR3 nucleotides are TGTGCCAGCACCGTTGGGGACAGACTATTGAGCTCCTATAATTCACCCCTCCACTTT. Translation: CASTVGDRLLSSYNSPLHF. This sequence joins TRBV28 and TRBJ1-6, with 7 nucleotides matching TRBD1. The CDR3 contains 19 residues. V shed 7 bases, J shed 0 bases, and the junction held 15 bases outside the gene matches. Per germline, CDR1 MDHEN and CDR2 SYDVKM.

The chain has TRBV7-9 and TRBJ2-1; D possibly corresponds to TRBD1 (6 bases). The V end was cut by 7 bases, the J end by 9 bases, with 25 bases between. The germline CDR1 and CDR2 sequences are SEHNR and FQNEAQ (reference sequence). This CDR3 region has 16 residues. This CDR3 reads CASTKITGKGKGEQFF. The CDR3, as DNA: TGTGCCAGCACCAAAATAACAGGGAAAGGCAAGGGTGAGCAGTTCTTC.

The chain uses TRBV4-1 and TRBJ2-2; 8 positions match TRBD1. V trimming: 1 base; J trimming: 4 bases; junction bases outside the gene matches: 5. Germline V gene sequence: CDR1 MGHRA, CDR2 YSYEKL. CDR3 length: 16 residues. The CDR3 here is CASSQGTGWGTGELFF. The CDR3 DNA reads TGCGCCAGCAGCCAAGGGACAGGGTGGGGCACCGGGGAGCTGTTTTTT.